This is a list of T cell receptor beta chains from one sample in a study of OX40 agonist ivuxolimab in advanced cancers. The repertoire was sequenced with immunoSEQ multiplex PCR; TCRdb's copy has only in-frame clones and lacks some. The sample has some 19,000 clones, 65% to 70% seen once. The sequencing here drew on CD4+ or CD8+ T cells sorted from blood, taken in a trial of the OX40 agonist ivuxolimab. The receptors come from an adult with an advanced solid tumor such as melanoma, head and neck, liver or kidney cancer. Each CDR3 is given with its conserved first and last residue. The D gene is left open where the match is weak. Part of the rows lack a size; the others show once, few, many or a class for expanded clones.

cdr3_length d_call j_call clone_size v_call cdr3_nt cdr3_aa
15 - TRBJ2-7 - TRBV28 TGTGCCAGCAGTTTATCGAGGTTACCCTCCTACGAGCAGTACTTC CASSLSRLPSYEQYF
16 - TRBJ2-6 - TRBV28 TGTGCCAGCAGGCTGACCGGACAAGAGGGGGCCAACGTCCTGACTTTC CASRLTGQEGANVLTF
15 TRBD1 TRBJ1-5 - TRBV28 TGTGCCAGCAGAGTGACAGGGTCTAGCAATCAGCCCCAGCATTTT CASRVTGSSNQPQHF
17 - TRBJ2-5 - TRBV5-1 TGCGCCAGCAGCTTGGGGGACAGCGGGGAAAACCAAGAGACCCAGTACTTC CASSLGDSGENQETQYF
14 TRBD1 TRBJ2-3 - TRBV28 TGTGCCAGCAGTTTCTTATTGACAGGGGATACGCAGTATTTT CASSFLLTGDTQYF
14 - TRBJ1-1 - TRBV27 TGTGCCAGCAGTTTTCAGGGGACGGACACTGAAGCTTTCTTT CASSFQGTDTEAFF
14 - TRBJ2-2 - TRBV19 TGTGCCAGTAGTATTGTTTTGGGCGCGGGGGAGCTGTTTTTT CASSIVLGAGELFF
16 - TRBJ2-7 - TRBV9 TGTGCCAGCAGCGCAGGGGATCTAGGGGGGTGGTACGAGCAGTACTTC CASSAGDLGGWYEQYF
14 - TRBJ1-2 - TRBV9 TGTGCCAGCAGCGTGCAGGGATCCAGCTATGGCTACACCTTC CASSVQGSSYGYTF
14 - TRBJ2-7 - TRBV27 TGTGCCAGCAGTTTGGGACTGCGTTCCTACGAGCAGTACTTC CASSLGLRSYEQYF
16 TRBD1 TRBJ2-3 - TRBV2 TGTGCCAGCCTTGGATTCGGGGACAGGGTCACAGATACGCAGTATTTT CASLGFGDRVTDTQYF
12 TRBD1 TRBJ1-2 medium-sized TRBV6-6 TGTGCCAGCAGTTCAGGGGGATTTGGCTACACCTTC CASSSGGFGYTF
15 TRBD2 TRBJ2-2 - TRBV4-2 TGTGCCAGCAGCCGGCTAGCGGGAGAAACCGGGGAGCTGTTTTTT CASSRLAGETGELFF
13 - TRBJ2-3 - TRBV9 TGTGCCAGCAGCGTAGGTGGGACAGATACGCAGTATTTT CASSVGGTDTQYF
13 - TRBJ1-5 - TRBV28 TGTGCCAGCAGGCCATATAGCAATCAGCCCCAGCATTTT CASRPYSNQPQHF
12 - TRBJ2-7 few TRBV27 TGTGCCAGCGGGGACAACTCCTACGAGCAGTACTTC CASGDNSYEQYF
15 TRBD1 TRBJ1-5 medium-sized TRBV28 TGTGCCAGCAGTTTATTGGACAGGGCTGATCAGCCCCAGCATTTT CASSLLDRADQPQHF
15 TRBD1 TRBJ1-2 - TRBV7-9 TGTGCCAGCAGCTCTACAGGGGGTGTTGGCTATGGCTACACCTTC CASSSTGGVGYGYTF
11 TRBD2 TRBJ2-1 many TRBV6-6 TGTGCCAGCAGCTCTAGCGGACAGCAGTTCTTC CASSSSGQQFF
13 - TRBJ2-7 - TRBV7-6 TGTGCCAGCAGCCGGGACCTAGGGGAAAGGCAGTACTTC CASSRDLGERQYF
16 TRBD1 TRBJ2-7 - TRBV4-2 TGTGCCAGCAGCCAAGAAGAGAACAGGGGCTCCTACGAGCAGTACTTC CASSQEENRGSYEQYF
14 TRBD1 TRBJ1-2 few TRBV6-4 TGTGCCAGCAGTGACGGACAGGGCGGCGGTGGCTACACCTTC CASSDGQGGGGYTF
13 - TRBJ2-7 once TRBV29-1 TGCAGCGCTGAAATGCGGGACAGCTACGAGCAGTACTTC CSAEMRDSYEQYF
18 - TRBJ2-1 - TRBV11-2 TGTGCCAGCAGCTTATCCCCCCCCCGCGGGGTCGGGGTCGGCGAGCAGTTCTTC CASSLSPPRGVGVGEQFF
15 TRBD2 TRBJ2-1 - TRBV6-6 TGTGCCAGCAGCCTCGGACTAGCCCCCTACAATGAGCAGTTCTTC CASSLGLAPYNEQFF
15 TRBD2 TRBJ2-7 - TRBV28 TGTGCCAGCAGCCCGAGCGGGGGAATCTCCTACGAGCAGTACTTC CASSPSGGISYEQYF